These 27 T cell receptor beta chains came from one sample sequenced in a study of cytomegalovirus exposure and HLA in healthy donors. PCR employed 60 Vbeta and 13 Jbeta primers. Method: immunoSEQ multiplex PCR; TCRdb's copy keeps in-frame clones and lacks some. The repertoire holds nearly 110,000 clones, approximately 70% seen once, with 0.79% in the top ten. Sequenced: PBMCs. Every receptor here comes from a boy aged 5-17 years in good health and CMV-seronegative.

This sequence joins TRBV30 and TRBJ2-3; possible D gene TRBD2, 6 bases. The CDR3 spans 14 residues. V dropped 5 bases and J dropped 6 bases, with 18 bases sitting between them. Germline-derived CDR1 and CDR2 are GTSNPN and SVGIG (reference sequence). The CDR3 spells CAWSWRGDLDTQYF. CDR3 nucleotides: TGTGCCTGGTCGTGGCGGGGTGATTTGGATACGCAGTATTTT.

The chain joins TRBV6-6 to TRBJ2-5, with TRBD1 matching over 11 bases. The J call is doubtful: the DNA matches TRBJ2-7 better. Germline V gene data show CDR1 as MNHNY and CDR2 as SVGAGI (reference sequence). The CDR3 runs to 15 residues. CDR3 nucleotide sequence: TGTGCCAGCAGTTACTCCGGGACAGGGGGCTACGAGCAGTACTTC. Encoded protein: CASSYSGTGGYEQYF.

This chain links TRBV5-4 with TRBJ1-2, with no clear D. Per germline, CDR1 SGHNT and CDR2 YYREEE (reference sequence). The CDR3 runs to 15 residues. V was clipped by 7 bases and J by 0 bases, with 16 bases between them. The CDR3 nucleotides read TGTGCCAGCTGGCACCCAGGAAAAGCTAACTATGGCTACACCTTC. It encodes CASWHPGKANYGYTF.

This chain links TRBV19 with TRBJ1-2; D unclear. Trimming pared 3 bases from V and 8 bases from J, leaving 10 bases between. CDR3 length: 12 amino acids. CDR1 is LNHDA and CDR2 is SQIVND in the germline V gene (reference sequence). CDR3 sequence reads: CASSIEGRGYTF. CDR3 in DNA: TGTGCCAGTAGTATTGAGGGTAGGGGCTACACCTTC.

The chain carries TRBV28 and TRBJ1-4; 8 bases line up with TRBD1. Germline CDR1 reads MDHEN; CDR2 reads SYDVKM. Trimming removed 7 bases from V and 7 bases from J; junction bases left unmatched: 5. CDR3 size: 13 residues. CDR3 residues: CASKAGGLEKLFF. CDR3 bases: TGTGCCAGCAAGGCAGGGGGCCTTGAAAAACTGTTTTTT.

V usage is TRBV5-1 and J usage is TRBJ2-1; possibly TRBD1 for D (6 bases). The CDR3 has 18 residues. Germline V gene sequence: CDR1 SGHRS, CDR2 YFSETQ. Trimming removed 4 bases at V and 7 bases at J, with 27 bases between. The CDR3 loop is CASSVGTGVQTRGNEQFF. CDR3 in DNA: TGCGCCAGCAGCGTAGGAACCGGGGTACAAACTAGGGGGAATGAGCAGTTCTTC.

This rearrangement joins TRBV6-4 to TRBJ2-6; unclear D gene. Deletions cut 4 bases from V and 0 bases from J, with 4 bases between. CDR1 is MRHNA and CDR2 is SNTAGT in the germline V gene. This CDR3 is 14 amino acids long. CDR3 loop: CASSANSGANVLTF. CDR3 sequence (DNA): TGTGCCAGCAGTGCTAACTCTGGGGCCAACGTCCTGACTTTC.

This chain links TRBV5-6 with TRBJ2-7; the match to TRBD2 covers 10 bases. Per germline, CDR1 SGHDT and CDR2 YYEEEE. The junction had 9 bases not matched to a gene; V was cut back by 1 base and J by 5 bases. The CDR3 totals 16 residues. DNA for the CDR3: TGTGCCAGCAGCTTGTTAAGCGGGAGGGCCCGGAACGAGCAGTACTTC. This gives the protein CASSLLSGRARNEQYF.

V gene TRBV11-2 combines with J gene TRBJ2-1; possible D gene TRBD1, 6 bases. Trimming removed 1 base at V and 9 bases at J, with 13 bases between. CDR3 size: 14 residues. Germline-derived CDR1 and CDR2 are SGHAT and FQNNGV. CDR3 DNA sequence: TGTGCCAGCAGCTTAGTTACAGGGTGGGGTGAGCAGTTCTTC. Its translation: CASSLVTGWGEQFF. Full variable domain (missing parts from reference TRBV11-2 and TRBJ2-1): EAGVAQSPRYKIIEKRQSVAFWCNPISGHATLYWYQQILGQGPKLLIQFQNNGVVDDSQLPKDRFSAERLKGVDSTLKIQPAKLEDSAVYLCASSLVTGWGEQFFGPGTRLTVL.

Comments on this clone: One end of the junction does not line up with germline, which may come from a read error. This chain connects TRBV7-2 to TRBJ2-5; D might be TRBD1 (5 bases). Germline assignment: CDR1 SGHTA and CDR2 FQGNSA. This CDR3 has 14 residues. This CDR3 reads CASSSWTRQEIQYF. DNA for the CDR3: TGTGCCAGCAGCTCGTGGACACGACAAGAGATCCAGTACTTC.

This clone was counted a few times. This chain links TRBV21-1 with TRBJ2-3; the table's D gene call, TRBD2, was not cross checked with the DNA. TRBV21-1 is flagged as a pseudogene. CDR3 length equals 17 residues. CDR3 DNA sequence: TGTGCCAGCAGGCGCTTCACTAGCGGGAGGTCGACAGATACGCAGTATTTT. This gives the protein CASRRFTSGRSTDTQYF.

V and J are TRBV2 and TRBJ2-3, with D perhaps TRBD1 (5 bases). CDR1 is SNHLY, CDR2 FYNNEI, per germline. Trimming stripped 4 bases from V and 4 bases from J, with 6 bases between. CDR3 length: 12 residues. The CDR3 loop reads CASSAGPDTQYF. The CDR3 bases are TGTGCCAGCAGTGCAGGGCCAGATACGCAGTATTTT.

The rearrangement uses TRBV13 and TRBJ2-5, with D possibly being TRBD1 (5 bases). V was cut by 5 bases and J by 5 bases, with 15 bases left in between. The CDR3 runs 14 residues. Germline CDR1 is PRHDT and CDR2 is FYEKMQ (reference sequence). The CDR3 nucleotides are TGTGCCAGCAGCCCCAGGGATCTCTGGGAGACCCAGTACTTC. Residues: CASSPRDLWETQYF. The whole variable domain, filled in from reference TRBV13 and TRBJ2-5, reads AAGVIQSPRHLIKEKRETATLKCYPIPRHDTVYWYQQGPGQDPQFLISFYEKMQSDKGSIPDRFSAQQFSDYHSELNMSSLELGDSALYFCASSPRDLWETQYFGPGTRLLVL.

The V gene is TRBV10-3, the J gene TRBJ2-7; maybe TRBD2 (6 bases). This CDR3 comprises 13 residues. With 3 bases removed from V and 7 bases from J, the gap between germline ends came to 13 bases. The germline CDR1 and CDR2 sequences are ENHRY and SYGVKD. The CDR3 DNA reads TGTGCCATCAGTGAACCCTGGGCGGGGGAGCAGTACTTC. It codes for CAISEPWAGEQYF.

J is TRBJ2-5 and V is TRBV7-9; TRBD2 might be the D (5 bases). V lost 6 bases and J lost 1, with 12 bases in between. This CDR3 contains 14 residues. Per the germline V gene, CDR1 is SEHNR and CDR2 is FQNEAQ (reference sequence). CDR3 region: CASRRGAVQETQYF. The DNA of the CDR3 is TGTGCCAGCAGGAGAGGAGCGGTCCAAGAGACCCAGTACTTC.

The J gene is TRBJ1-5, the V gene TRBV28; a weak D match, TRBD1 (6 bases). CDR1 MDHEN and CDR2 SYDVKM come from the germline V gene. V was cut by 7 bases and J by 6 bases, with 22 bases left in between. The CDR3 has 16 residues. The CDR3 loop reads CASTLPPRGASQPQHF. CDR3 DNA sequence: TGTGCCAGCACTCTCCCCCCGCGGGGGGCGAGTCAGCCCCAGCATTTT.

The rearrangement uses TRBV30 and TRBJ2-7, with TRBD2 matching over 9 bases. This CDR3 spans 14 amino acids. The germline V gene encodes CDR1 GTSNPN and CDR2 SVGIG (reference sequence). V was clipped by 2 bases and J by 3 bases; unmatched bases: 5. The DNA of the CDR3 is TGTGCCTGGAGTCGTCTAGCGGGGAGCTACGAGCAGTACTTC. Residues: CAWSRLAGSYEQYF.

The V and J genes are TRBV7-9 and TRBJ1-1; 9 nucleotides agree with TRBD1. CDR1 SEHNR and CDR2 FQNEAQ come from the germline V gene (reference sequence). Trimming cost V 7 bases and J 4 bases; bases outside gene matches: 7. The length of the CDR3 is 14 residues. The CDR3 region is CASTKQGAGTEAFF. CDR3 coding DNA: TGTGCCAGCACGAAACAGGGGGCCGGCACTGAAGCTTTCTTT. The variable domain in full, with the rest retrieved from reference TRBV7-9 and TRBJ1-1, is DTGVSQNPRHKITKRGQNVTFRCDPISEHNRLYWYRQTLGQGPEFLTYFQNEAQLEKSRLLSDRFSAERPKGSFSTLEIQRTEQGDSAMYLCASTKQGAGTEAFFGQGTRLTVV.

The rearrangement joins TRBV9 to TRBJ1-1; D not resolved. The CDR3 has 14 amino acids. The ends were cut back, 4 bases at V and 0 bases at J, with 10 bases in the middle. The germline gives CDR1 SGDLS, CDR2 YYNGEE. CDR3 nucleotide sequence: TGTGCCAGCAGCCCCAAGACTGTGAACACTGAAGCTTTCTTT. Encoded protein: CASSPKTVNTEAFF.

The chain is built from TRBV30 and TRBJ2-2; 7 bases agree with TRBD2. CDR1 is GTSNPN, CDR2 SVGIG, per germline (reference sequence). CDR3 length: 15 amino acids. V was clipped by 0 bases and J by 6 bases; unmatched bases: 7. DNA of the CDR3: TGTGCCTGGAGTGTAAGTGGGAGGGCCGCCGGGGAGCTGTTTTTT. Amino acids: CAWSVSGRAAGELFF.

This rearrangement joins TRBV6-5 to TRBJ1-1; TRBD1 aligns across 10 bases. The CDR3 is 14 amino acids. V dropped 0 bases and J dropped 8; count of bases not matched to a gene: 3. Germline values: CDR1 MNHEY, CDR2 SVGAGI. CDR3 sequence reads: CASSYSMGQGEAFF. The CDR3 DNA sequence: TGTGCCAGCAGTTACTCGATGGGACAGGGGGAAGCTTTCTTT.

V gene TRBV7-9 combines with J gene TRBJ2-1, with 8 bases matching TRBD2. From germline, CDR1 is SEHNR and CDR2 FQNEAQ (reference sequence). The CDR3 totals 15 residues. The V and J ends lost 1 base and 10 bases, in that order; junction bases with no gene match: 9. The CDR3 nucleotides are TGTGCCAGCAGCTTAGACAGCGGGGGCTACAGGGAGCAGTTCTTC. Its protein product is CASSLDSGGYREQFF.

The chain links TRBV27 to TRBJ1-1, with D possibly being TRBD1 (5 bases). The V and J ends lost 8 bases and 8 bases respectively, with 21 bases between them. The CDR3 is made up of 14 amino acids. Germline CDR1 reads MNHEY; CDR2 reads SMNVEV (reference sequence). The CDR3 DNA reads as TGTGCCAGCTGTTCTCCAACCAAGACAGACGAAGCTTTCTTT. As protein: CASCSPTKTDEAFF.

This clone came up a few times. In DNA, the CDR3 is TGCGCCAGCAGTTTCGGACAACGGTACGAGCAGTACTTC. As protein: CASSFGQRYEQYF. The chain couples TRBV4-1 to TRBJ2-7; perhaps TRBD1 as D (5 bases). Looked up from germline, CDR1 is MGHRA and CDR2 is YSYEKL. V was shortened by 6 bases and J by 4 bases, with 13 bases between the two germline ends. The CDR3 is made up of 13 amino acids.

This clone was counted only a few times. The chain joins TRBV5-6 to TRBJ1-2; 9 bases are shared with TRBD1. The CDR3 contains 14 residues. V lost 4 bases, J lost 13 bases, and 14 bases stayed unmatched. Germline CDR1 SGHDT, CDR2 YYEEEE. The DNA for the CDR3 is TGTGCCAGCAGCAAGACCCCGGACAGGGGAGTTTGCACCTTC. This translates into CASSKTPDRGVCTF.

This clone was seen a few times. The gene calls are TRBV30 and TRBJ1-1; TRBD1 agrees at 8 bases. Germline assignment: CDR1 GTSNPN and CDR2 SVGIG (reference sequence). The CDR3 contains 13 residues. The ends lost 8 bases at V and 5 bases at J; junction bases unmatched: 10. CDR3 in DNA: TGTGCCGGACTGACAGGGGTAGGAACTGAAGCTTTCTTT. Amino acids: CAGLTGVGTEAFF.

This clone came up a few times. CDR3 protein: CASSVVEGEYNEQFF. CDR3 nucleotides: TGTGCCAGCAGCGTAGTGGAGGGAGAATACAATGAGCAGTTCTTC. This chain links TRBV9 with TRBJ2-1; D is possibly TRBD2 (6 bases). Trimming left V 0 bases short and J 4 bases short, with 11 bases between. CDR3 length: 15 amino acids. Germline CDR1 SGDLS, CDR2 YYNGEE.